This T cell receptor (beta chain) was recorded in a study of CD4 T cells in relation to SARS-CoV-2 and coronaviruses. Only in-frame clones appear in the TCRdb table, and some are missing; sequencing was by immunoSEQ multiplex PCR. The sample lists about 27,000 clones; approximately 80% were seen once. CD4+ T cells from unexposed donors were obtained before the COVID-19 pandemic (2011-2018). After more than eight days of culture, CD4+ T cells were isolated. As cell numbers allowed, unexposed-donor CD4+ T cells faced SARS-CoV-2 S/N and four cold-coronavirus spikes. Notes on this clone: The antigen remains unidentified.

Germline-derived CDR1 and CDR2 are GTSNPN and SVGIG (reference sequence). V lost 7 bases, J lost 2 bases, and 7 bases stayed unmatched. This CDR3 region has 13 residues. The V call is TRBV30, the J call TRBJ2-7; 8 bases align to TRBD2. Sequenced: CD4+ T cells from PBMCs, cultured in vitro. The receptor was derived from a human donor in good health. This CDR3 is CASALAGPYEQYF. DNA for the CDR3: TGTGCCTCTGCGCTAGCGGGTCCCTACGAGCAGTACTTC.